This T cell receptor beta chain was recovered during a study of blood T cells in healthy people across ages. Study-level points and caveats: Long-lived donors carried more naive CD4+ cells and greater diversity than aged donors. It was held that the diversity estimates obtained from one million T cells were underestimates. With unsorted PBMCs, a conclusive comparison of naive versus antigen-experienced cells was not possible.

The total RNA that was extracted per sample amounted to at least 5 micrograms. Concerning this clonotype itself: Its cognate antigen is unknown. A clone one base away is much larger, so this may be a read error.

There are 15 residues in the CDR3. Germline lookup yields CDR1 MDHEN and CDR2 SYDVKM. Trimming took off 2 bases at V and 8 bases at J, with 13 bases between the two ends. Alongside a J-beta primer mix, a sample-barcoded 5' primer served in a second PCR lasting about 7 to 12 cycles. TCRdb fed the 5' RACE reads into MiXCR, producing one record per CDR3 protein. Among approximately 880,000 distinct CDR3 sequences listed, around 49% were seen once. This receptor was identified in a man aged 30 to 39 in good health. The source material was blood. The chain couples TRBV28 to TRBJ1-6; tentatively, D is TRBD1 (5 bases). The CDR3: CASSLGDGDDSPLHF. The CDR3 DNA follows: TGTGCCAGCAGTTTAGGCGACGGGGACGATTCACCCCTCCACTTT.